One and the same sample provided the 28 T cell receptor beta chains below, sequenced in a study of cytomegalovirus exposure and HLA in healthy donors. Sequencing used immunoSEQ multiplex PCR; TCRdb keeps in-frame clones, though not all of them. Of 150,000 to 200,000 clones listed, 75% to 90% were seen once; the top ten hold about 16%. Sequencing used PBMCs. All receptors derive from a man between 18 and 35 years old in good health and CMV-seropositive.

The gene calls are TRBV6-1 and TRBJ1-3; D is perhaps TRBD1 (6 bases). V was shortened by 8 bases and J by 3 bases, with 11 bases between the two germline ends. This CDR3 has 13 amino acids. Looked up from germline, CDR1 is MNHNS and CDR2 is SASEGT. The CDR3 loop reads CASGGRGGNTIYF. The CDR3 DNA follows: TGTGCCAGCGGCGGCAGGGGTGGAAACACCATATATTTT.

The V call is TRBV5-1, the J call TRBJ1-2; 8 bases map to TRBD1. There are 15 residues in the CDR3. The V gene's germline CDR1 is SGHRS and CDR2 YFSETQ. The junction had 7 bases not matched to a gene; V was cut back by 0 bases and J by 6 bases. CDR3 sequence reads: CASSLVGQGLDGYTF. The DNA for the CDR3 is TGCGCCAGCAGCTTGGTTGGACAGGGATTGGATGGCTACACCTTC.

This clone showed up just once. CDR3 sequence: CASTRDRRPNEQFF. DNA for the CDR3: TGTGCCAGCACCCGAGACAGGCGACCCAATGAGCAGTTCTTC. V and J are TRBV11-3 and TRBJ2-1; D perhaps matches TRBD1 (6 bases). CDR3 length: 14 residues. Germline values: CDR1 SGHNT, CDR2 YENEEA. Between the trimmed V and J ends, which lost 7 bases and 6 bases, there was a span of 16 bases.

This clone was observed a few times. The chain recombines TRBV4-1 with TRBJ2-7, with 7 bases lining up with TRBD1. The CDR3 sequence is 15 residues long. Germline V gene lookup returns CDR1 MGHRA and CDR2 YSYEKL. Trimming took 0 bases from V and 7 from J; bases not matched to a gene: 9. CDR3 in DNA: TGCGCCAGCAGCCAAGATAGGGGACAGTCGAGGGAGCAGTACTTC. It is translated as CASSQDRGQSREQYF.

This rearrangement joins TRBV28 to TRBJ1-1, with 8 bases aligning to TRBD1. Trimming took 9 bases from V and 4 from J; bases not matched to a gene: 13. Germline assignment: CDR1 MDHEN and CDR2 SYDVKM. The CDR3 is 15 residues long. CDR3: CASRTPGTGATEAFF. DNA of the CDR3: TGTGCCAGTCGAACCCCCGGGACAGGAGCCACTGAAGCTTTCTTT.

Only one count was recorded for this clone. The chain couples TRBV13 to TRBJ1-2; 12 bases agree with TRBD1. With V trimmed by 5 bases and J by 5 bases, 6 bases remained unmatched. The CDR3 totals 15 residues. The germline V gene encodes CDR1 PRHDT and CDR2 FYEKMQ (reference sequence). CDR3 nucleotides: TGTGCCAGCAGCCTCGGGACAGGGGGCGAATATGGCTACACCTTC. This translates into CASSLGTGGEYGYTF.

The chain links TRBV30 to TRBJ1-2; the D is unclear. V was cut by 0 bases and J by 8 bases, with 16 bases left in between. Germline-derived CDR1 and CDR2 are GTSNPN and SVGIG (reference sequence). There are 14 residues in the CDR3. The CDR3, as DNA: TGTGCCTGGAGTGTCGGTGAGAGTTCGAGGGGCTACACCTTC. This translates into CAWSVGESSRGYTF.

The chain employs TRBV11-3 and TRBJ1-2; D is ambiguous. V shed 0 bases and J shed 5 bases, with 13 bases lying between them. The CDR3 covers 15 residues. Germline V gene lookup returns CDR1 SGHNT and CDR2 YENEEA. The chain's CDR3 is CASSLEAGSPYGYTF. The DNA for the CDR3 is TGTGCCAGCAGCTTAGAAGCCGGGTCCCCTTATGGCTACACCTTC.

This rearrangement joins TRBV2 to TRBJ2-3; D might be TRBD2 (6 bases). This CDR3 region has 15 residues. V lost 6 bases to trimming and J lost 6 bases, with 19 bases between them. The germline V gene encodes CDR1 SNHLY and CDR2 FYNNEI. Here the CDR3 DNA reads TGTGCCAGCAGAGTACCGGGACTTCCAAGGGATACGCAGTATTTT. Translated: CASRVPGLPRDTQYF.

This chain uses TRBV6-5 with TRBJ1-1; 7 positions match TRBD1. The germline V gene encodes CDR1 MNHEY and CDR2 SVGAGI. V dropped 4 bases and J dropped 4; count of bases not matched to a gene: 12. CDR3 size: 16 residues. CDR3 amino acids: CASSSHTGEKGTEAFF. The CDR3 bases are TGTGCCAGCAGTTCACATACAGGGGAAAAGGGCACTGAAGCTTTCTTT.

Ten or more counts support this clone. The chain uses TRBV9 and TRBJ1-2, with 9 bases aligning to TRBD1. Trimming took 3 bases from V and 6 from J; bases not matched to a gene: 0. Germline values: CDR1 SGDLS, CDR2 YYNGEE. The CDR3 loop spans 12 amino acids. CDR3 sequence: CASSGTGDGYTF. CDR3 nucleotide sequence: TGTGCCAGCAGCGGGACAGGGGATGGCTACACCTTC.

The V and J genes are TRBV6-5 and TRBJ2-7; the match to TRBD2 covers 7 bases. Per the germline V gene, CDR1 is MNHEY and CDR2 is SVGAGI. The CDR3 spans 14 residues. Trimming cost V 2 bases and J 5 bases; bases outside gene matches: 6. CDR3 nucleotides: TGTGCCAGCAGTTACGTAGGGAGGGGTCACGAGCAGTACTTC. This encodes CASSYVGRGHEQYF.

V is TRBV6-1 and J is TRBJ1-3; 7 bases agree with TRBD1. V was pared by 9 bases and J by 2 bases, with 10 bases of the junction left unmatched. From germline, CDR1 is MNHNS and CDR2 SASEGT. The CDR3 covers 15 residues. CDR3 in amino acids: CASRLTGYPGNTIYF. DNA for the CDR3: TGTGCCAGTCGATTGACAGGGTATCCTGGAAACACCATATATTTT.

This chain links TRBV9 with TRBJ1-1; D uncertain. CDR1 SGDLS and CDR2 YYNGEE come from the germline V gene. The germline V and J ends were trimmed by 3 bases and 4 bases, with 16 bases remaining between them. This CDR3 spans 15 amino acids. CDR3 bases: TGTGCCAGCAGCGGTTGGGAAGGAAGCGGCACTGAAGCTTTCTTT. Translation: CASSGWEGSGTEAFF.

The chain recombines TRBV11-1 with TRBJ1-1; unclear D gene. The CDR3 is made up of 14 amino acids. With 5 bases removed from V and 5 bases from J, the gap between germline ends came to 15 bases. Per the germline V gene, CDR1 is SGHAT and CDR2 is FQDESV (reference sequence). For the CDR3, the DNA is TGTGCCAGCAGCGCCGGACTGGGGAGGACTGAAGCTTTCTTT. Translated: CASSAGLGRTEAFF.

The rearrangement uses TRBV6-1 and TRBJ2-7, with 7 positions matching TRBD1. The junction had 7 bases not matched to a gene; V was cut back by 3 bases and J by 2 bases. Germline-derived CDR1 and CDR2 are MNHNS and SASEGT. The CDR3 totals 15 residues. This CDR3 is CASSDQGVGPYEQYF. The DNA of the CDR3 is TGTGCCAGCAGTGACCAGGGGGTGGGACCCTACGAGCAGTACTTC.

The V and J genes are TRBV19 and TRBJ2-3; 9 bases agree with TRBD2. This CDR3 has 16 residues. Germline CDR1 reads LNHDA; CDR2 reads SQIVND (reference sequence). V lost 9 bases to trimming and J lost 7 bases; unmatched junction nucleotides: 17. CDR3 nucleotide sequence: TGTGCCAGCGACCGGGACCATGGGCTAGCGGGGAATACGCAGTATTTT. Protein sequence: CASDRDHGLAGNTQYF.

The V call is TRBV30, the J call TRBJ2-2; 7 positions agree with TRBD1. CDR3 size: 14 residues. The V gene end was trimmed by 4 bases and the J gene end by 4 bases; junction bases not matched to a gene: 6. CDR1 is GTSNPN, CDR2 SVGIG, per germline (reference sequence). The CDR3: CAWTATGFTGELFF. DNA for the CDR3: TGTGCCTGGACCGCGACAGGGTTCACCGGGGAGCTGTTTTTT.

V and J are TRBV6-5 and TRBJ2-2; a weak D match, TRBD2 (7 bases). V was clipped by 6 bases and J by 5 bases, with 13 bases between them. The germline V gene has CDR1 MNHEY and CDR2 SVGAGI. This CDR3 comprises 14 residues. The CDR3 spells CASSWGGRTGELFF. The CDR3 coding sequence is TGTGCCAGCAGCTGGGGGGGCCGGACCGGGGAGCTGTTTTTT.

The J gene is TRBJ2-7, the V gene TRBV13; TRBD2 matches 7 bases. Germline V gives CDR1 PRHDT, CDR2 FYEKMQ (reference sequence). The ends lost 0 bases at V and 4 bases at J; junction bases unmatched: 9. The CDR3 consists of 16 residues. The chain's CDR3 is CASSLGGGVRPYEQYF. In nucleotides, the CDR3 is TGTGCCAGCAGCTTAGGTGGGGGGGTACGGCCGTACGAGCAGTACTTC.

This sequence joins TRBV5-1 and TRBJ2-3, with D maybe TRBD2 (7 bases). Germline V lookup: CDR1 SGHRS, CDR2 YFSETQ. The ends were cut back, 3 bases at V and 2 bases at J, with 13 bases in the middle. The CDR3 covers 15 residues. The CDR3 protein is CASSSSGGPTDTQYF. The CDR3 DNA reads TGCGCCAGCAGCTCCTCGGGGGGCCCCACAGATACGCAGTATTTT. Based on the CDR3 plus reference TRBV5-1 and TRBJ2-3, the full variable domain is KAGVTQTPRYLIKTRGQQVTLSCSPISGHRSVSWYQQTPGQGLQFLFEYFSETQRNKGNFPGRFSGRQFSNSRSEMNVSTLELGDSALYLCASSSSGGPTDTQYFGPGTRLTVL.

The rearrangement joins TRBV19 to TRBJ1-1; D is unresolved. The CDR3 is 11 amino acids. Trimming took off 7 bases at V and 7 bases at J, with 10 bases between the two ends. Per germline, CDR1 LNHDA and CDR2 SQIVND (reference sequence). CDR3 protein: CASTSRDEAFF. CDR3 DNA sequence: TGTGCCAGTACCTCGAGGGATGAAGCTTTCTTT. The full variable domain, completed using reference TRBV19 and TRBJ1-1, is DGGITQSPKYLFRKEGQNVTLSCEQNLNHDAMYWYRQDPGQGLRLIYYSQIVNDFQKGDIAEGYSVSREKKESFPLTVTSAQKNPTAFYLCASTSRDEAFFGQGTRLTVV.

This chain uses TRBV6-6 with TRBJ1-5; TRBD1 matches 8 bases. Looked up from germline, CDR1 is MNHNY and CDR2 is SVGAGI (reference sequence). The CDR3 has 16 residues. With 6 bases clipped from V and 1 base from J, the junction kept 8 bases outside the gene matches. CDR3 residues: CASSPRTGSSNQPQHF. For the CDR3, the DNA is TGTGCCAGCAGCCCCCGGACAGGGTCCAGCAATCAGCCCCAGCATTTT.

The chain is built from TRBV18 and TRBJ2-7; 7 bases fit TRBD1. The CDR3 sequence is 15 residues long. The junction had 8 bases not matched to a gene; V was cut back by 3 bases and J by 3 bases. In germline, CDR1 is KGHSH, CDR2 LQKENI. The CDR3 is CASSPTAGGDYEQYF. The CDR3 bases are TGTGCCAGCTCACCCACGGCAGGGGGTGACTACGAGCAGTACTTC.

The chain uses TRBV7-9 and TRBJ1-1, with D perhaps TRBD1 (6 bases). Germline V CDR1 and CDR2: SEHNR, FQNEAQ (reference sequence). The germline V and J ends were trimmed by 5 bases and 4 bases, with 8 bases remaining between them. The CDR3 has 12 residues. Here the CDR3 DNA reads TGTGCCAGCAGCCCAGGGGTCACTGAAGCTTTCTTT. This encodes CASSPGVTEAFF.

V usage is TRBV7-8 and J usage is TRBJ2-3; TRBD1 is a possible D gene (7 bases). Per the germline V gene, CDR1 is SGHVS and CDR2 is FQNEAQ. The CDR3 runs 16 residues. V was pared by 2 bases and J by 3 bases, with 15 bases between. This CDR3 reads CASSLRWAGGTDTQYF. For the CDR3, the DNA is TGTGCCAGCAGCTTACGGTGGGCAGGGGGGACAGATACGCAGTATTTT.

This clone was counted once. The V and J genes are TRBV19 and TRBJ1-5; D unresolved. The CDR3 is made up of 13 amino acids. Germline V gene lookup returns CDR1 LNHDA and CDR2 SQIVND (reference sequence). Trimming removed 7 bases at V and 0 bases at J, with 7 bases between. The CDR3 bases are TGTGCCAGTACGTACGGTAGCAATCAGCCCCAGCATTTT. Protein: CASTYGSNQPQHF.

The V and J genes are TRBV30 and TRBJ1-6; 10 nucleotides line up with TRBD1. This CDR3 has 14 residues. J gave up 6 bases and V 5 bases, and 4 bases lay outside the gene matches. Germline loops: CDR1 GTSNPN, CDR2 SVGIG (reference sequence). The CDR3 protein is CAWGTGVFNSPLHF. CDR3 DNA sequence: TGTGCCTGGGGGACAGGGGTATTTAATTCACCCCTCCACTTT.